This T cell receptor beta chain was captured by sequencing in a study of technical replicates of blood from a few donors. The method was immunoSEQ multiplex PCR; TCRdb's version includes in-frame clones alone and lacks a portion of them. The sample has nearly 70,000 clones; about 90% are singletons. Material for sequencing was T cells isolated from PBMCs. This TCR derives from a human donor in good health.

DNA of the CDR3: TGTGCCAGCAGTGCCGGGGACGAGCAGTACTTC. Its translation: CASSAGDEQYF. This rearrangement joins TRBV2 to TRBJ2-7, with D maybe TRBD2 (5 bases). This CDR3 region has 11 residues. Per the germline V gene, CDR1 is SNHLY and CDR2 is FYNNEI. With 4 bases removed from V and 5 bases from J, the gap between germline ends came to 6 bases. Filled out from reference TRBV2 and TRBJ2-7, the complete variable domain reads EPEVTQTPSHQVTQMGQEVILRCVPISNHLYFYWYRQILGQKVEFLVSFYNNEISEKSEIFDDQFSVERPDGSNFTLKIRSTKLEDSAMYFCASSAGDEQYFGPGTRLTVT.